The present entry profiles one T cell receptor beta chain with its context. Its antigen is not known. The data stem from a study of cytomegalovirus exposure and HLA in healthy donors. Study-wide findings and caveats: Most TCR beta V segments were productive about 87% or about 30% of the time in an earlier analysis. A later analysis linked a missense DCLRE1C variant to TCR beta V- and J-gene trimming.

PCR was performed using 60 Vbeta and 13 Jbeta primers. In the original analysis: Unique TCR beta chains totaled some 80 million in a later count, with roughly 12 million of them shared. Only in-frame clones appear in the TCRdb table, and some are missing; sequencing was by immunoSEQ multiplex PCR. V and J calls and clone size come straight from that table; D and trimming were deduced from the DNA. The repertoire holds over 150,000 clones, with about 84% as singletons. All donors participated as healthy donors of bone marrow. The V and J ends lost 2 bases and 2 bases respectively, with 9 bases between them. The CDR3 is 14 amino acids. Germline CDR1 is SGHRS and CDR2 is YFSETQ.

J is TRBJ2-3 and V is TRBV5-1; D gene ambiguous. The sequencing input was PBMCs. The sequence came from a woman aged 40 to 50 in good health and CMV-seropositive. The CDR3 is CASSLSYYTDTQYF. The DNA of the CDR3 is TGCGCCAGCAGCTTATCCTATTACACAGATACGCAGTATTTT.